What follows are 4 T cell receptor beta chains derived from one specimen sequenced in a study of T cells after posttransplantation cyclophosphamide. Data came from immunoSEQ multiplex PCR; TCRdb stores just in-frame clones and leaves some out. This sample has over 35,000 clones and no singletons, with about 2.5% in the ten largest. Material for sequencing was PBMCs. The receptor source for this set is a man aged 35 to 55 in good health, CMV-negative, and a related stem cell transplant donor.

This clone was detected ten times or more. The chain carries TRBV4-1 and TRBJ2-2, with D unclear. Trimming stripped 1 base from V and 1 base from J, with 7 bases between. CDR3 length: 15 residues. CDR1 is MGHRA and CDR2 is YSYEKL in the germline V gene. CDR3 DNA: TGCGCCAGCAGCCAAGTTTTCAAGAACACCGGGGAGCTGTTTTTT. As protein: CASSQVFKNTGELFF.

The chain has TRBV18 and TRBJ1-1; tentative D call: TRBD1 (6 bases). The CDR3 runs 16 residues. Germline assignment: CDR1 KGHSH and CDR2 LQKENI. V was pared by 1 base and J by 4 bases, with 16 bases between. In DNA form, the CDR3 reads TGTGCCAGCTCACCACAAACAGGGTTTCAGAGCACTGAAGCTTTCTTT. Encoded protein: CASSPQTGFQSTEAFF.

This clone has only a few counts. The V and J genes are TRBV6-1 and TRBJ2-7; D is unresolved. The germline V gene has CDR1 MNHNS and CDR2 SASEGT. Trimming removed 2 bases from V and 4 bases from J, with 9 bases in between. There are 13 residues in the CDR3. Here the CDR3 DNA reads TGTGCCAGCAGTGAATACCAGACATACGAGCAGTACGTC. This gives the protein CASSEYQTYEQYV.

This clone came up many times. This chain uses TRBV11-3 with TRBJ2-5; possibly TRBD1 for D (6 bases). The CDR3 is 14 amino acids. From germline, CDR1 is SGHNT and CDR2 YENEEA. V was shortened by 5 bases and J by 2 bases, with 12 bases between the two germline ends. The CDR3 loop reads CASSTDRTQETQYF. Here the CDR3 DNA reads TGTGCCAGCAGCACCGACAGGACTCAAGAGACCCAGTACTTC.